This is a list of T cell receptor beta chains from one sample in a study of PD-1 blockade in mismatch repair-deficient tumors. Measured with immunoSEQ multiplex PCR; TCRdb has only the in-frame clones, and not every one. Altogether roughly 16,000 clones are present, approximately 81% being singletons, with the ten largest covering 17%. The source material was PBMCs, sampled before pembrolizumab treatment. These receptors were obtained from an adult with mismatch repair-deficient cancer. Each CDR3 is given without its conserved first and last residue. Each record gives: V gene, J gene, CDR3 protein.

V gene: TRBV10-3; J gene: TRBJ2-7; CDR3 protein: AISESIISGGYSYEQY
V gene: TRBV18; J gene: TRBJ2-5; CDR3 protein: ASSPRSGETQY
V gene: TRBV29-1; J gene: TRBJ2-5; CDR3 protein: SAEGGSETQY
V gene: TRBV6-5; J gene: TRBJ2-7; CDR3 protein: ASSYDGGPSVEQY
V gene: TRBV28; J gene: TRBJ2-7; CDR3 protein: ASRGQDSYEQY
V gene: TRBV7-2; J gene: TRBJ2-5; CDR3 protein: ASSLQRSQETQY
V gene: TRBV6-1; J gene: TRBJ2-3; CDR3 protein: ASSEALQGADTQY
V gene: TRBV25-1; J gene: TRBJ2-6; CDR3 protein: ASSELADMPSGANVLT
V gene: TRBV7-9; J gene: TRBJ1-3; CDR3 protein: ASSLAQAGGNTIY
V gene: TRBV7-9; J gene: TRBJ2-7; CDR3 protein: ASSQDSSYEQY
V gene: TRBV7-9; J gene: TRBJ2-1; CDR3 protein: ASSPLGVGWDEQF
V gene: TRBV18; J gene: TRBJ2-1; CDR3 protein: ASSLTGTGNNEQF
V gene: TRBV4-1; J gene: TRBJ1-5; CDR3 protein: ASSHPGEGGNQPQH
V gene: TRBV7-2; J gene: TRBJ2-3; CDR3 protein: ASSPWDAPGPLSTDTQY
V gene: TRBV30; J gene: TRBJ2-7; CDR3 protein: AWSVGTREY
V gene: TRBV4-2; J gene: TRBJ2-7; CDR3 protein: ASSQEFGDRAYEQY
V gene: TRBV6-1; J gene: TRBJ2-5; CDR3 protein: ASTIARLQGETQY
V gene: TRBV19; J gene: TRBJ2-1; CDR3 protein: ASSLAQGFDEQF
V gene: TRBV5-1; J gene: TRBJ2-1; CDR3 protein: ASSPLGPHQGQF
V gene: TRBV6-5; J gene: TRBJ1-5; CDR3 protein: ASSKGGPYQPQH
V gene: TRBV6-6; J gene: TRBJ2-7; CDR3 protein: ASSNDRVPYEQY
V gene: TRBV11-2; J gene: TRBJ2-7; CDR3 protein: ASSLDRRAGANEQY
V gene: TRBV27; J gene: TRBJ2-3; CDR3 protein: ASGSAGDSTDTQY
V gene: TRBV5-6; J gene: TRBJ2-7; CDR3 protein: ASSFISSTYEQY
V gene: TRBV6-4; J gene: TRBJ2-2; CDR3 protein: ASSDSEASHTGELF
V gene: TRBV5-1; J gene: TRBJ1-1; CDR3 protein: ASTPTEGSEAF